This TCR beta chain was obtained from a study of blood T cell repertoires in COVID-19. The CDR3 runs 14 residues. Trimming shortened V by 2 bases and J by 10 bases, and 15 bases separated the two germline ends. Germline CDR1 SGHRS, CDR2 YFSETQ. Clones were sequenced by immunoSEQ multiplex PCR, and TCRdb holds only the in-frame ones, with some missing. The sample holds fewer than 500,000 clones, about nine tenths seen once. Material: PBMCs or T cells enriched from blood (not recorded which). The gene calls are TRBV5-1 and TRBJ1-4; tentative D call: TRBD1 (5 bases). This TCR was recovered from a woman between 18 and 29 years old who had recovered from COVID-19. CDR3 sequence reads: CASSFGELGGKLFF. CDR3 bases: TGCGCCAGCAGCTTTGGAGAGTTGGGGGGAAAACTGTTTTTT.